This T cell receptor (beta chain) was recorded in a study of control samples from healthy donors and cancer patients. Produced via immunoSEQ multiplex PCR; TCRdb's table is partial and in-frame only. The table shows about 83,000 clones, with roughly 89% occurring only once. CDR3 length equals 18 residues. Germline V lookup: CDR1 SGHRS, CDR2 YFSETQ. V lost 4 bases, J lost 2 bases, and 11 bases stayed unmatched. This receptor was identified in a man aged 25 to 45 in good health. The source material was blood. The chain recombines TRBV5-1 with TRBJ2-7, with 14 bases identical to TRBD2. The CDR3 reads CASSPMTSGRAVTYEQYF. The CDR3 DNA reads as TGCGCCAGCAGCCCGATGACTAGCGGGAGGGCAGTAACCTACGAGCAGTACTTC.